Given below is one T cell receptor beta chain in context. These data belong to a study of OX40 agonist ivuxolimab in advanced cancers. The study sampled blood at baseline, cycle 4 day 1, and cycle 7 day 1. The table came from immunoSEQ multiplex PCR; TCRdb's copy has only in-frame clones and leaves some out. The sample lists about 80,000 clones; roughly 86% were seen once. The V segment lost 6 bases and the J segment 2 bases; nucleotides outside the gene matches: 1. This CDR3 region has 14 residues. Germline V gene sequence: CDR1 LNHDA, CDR2 SQIVND (reference sequence). The chain employs TRBV19 and TRBJ1-2; 12 positions match TRBD1. The sample here was CD4+ or CD8+ T cells sorted from blood, taken in a trial of the OX40 agonist ivuxolimab. The sequence was collected from an adult with an advanced solid tumor such as melanoma, head and neck, liver or kidney cancer. The DNA of the CDR3 is TGTGCCAGTAGGGGACAGGGGGCCAACTATGGCTACACCTTC. Protein product: CASRGQGANYGYTF.